This TCR beta chain was observed in a study of OX40 agonist ivuxolimab in advanced cancers. This clone was found once. Its antigen is unidentified. Study findings and constraints: Some nonresponders additionally presented with little normalized T-cell clonal expansion.

Using immunoSEQ multiplex PCR, the repertoire was profiled, and TCRdb retains in-frame clones only, with some absent. The sample holds roughly 42,000 clones, 65% to 90% seen once. The CDR3 is 14 amino acids. With 3 bases removed from V and 3 bases from J, the gap between germline ends came to 12 bases. The germline V gene has CDR1 LGHNA and CDR2 YSLEER. On cycle 4 day 1 and cycle 7 day 1, as well as at baseline, blood was sampled. The source is an adult with an advanced solid tumor such as melanoma, head and neck, liver or kidney cancer. The gene calls are TRBV4-3 and TRBJ2-7; D call uncertain. Specimen: CD4+ or CD8+ T cells sorted from blood, collected in a trial of the OX40 agonist ivuxolimab. The DNA of the CDR3 is TGCGCCAGCAGCCAGGGGTCCTATGGCTACGAGCAGTACTTC. This sequence encodes CASSQGSYGYEQYF.